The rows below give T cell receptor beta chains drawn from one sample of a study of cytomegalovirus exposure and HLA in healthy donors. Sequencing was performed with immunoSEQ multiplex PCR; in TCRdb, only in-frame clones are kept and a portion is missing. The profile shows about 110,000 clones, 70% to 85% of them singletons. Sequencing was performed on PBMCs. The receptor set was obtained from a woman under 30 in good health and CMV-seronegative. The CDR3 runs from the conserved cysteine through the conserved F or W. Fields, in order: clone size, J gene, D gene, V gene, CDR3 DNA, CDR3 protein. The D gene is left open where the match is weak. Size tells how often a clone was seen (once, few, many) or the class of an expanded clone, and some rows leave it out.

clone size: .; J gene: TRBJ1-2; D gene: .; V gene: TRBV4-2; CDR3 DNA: TGTGCCAGCAGCCAAGATTCTGGAGTCTTGGCAGGGAATTATGGCTACACCTTC; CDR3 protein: CASSQDSGVLAGNYGYTF
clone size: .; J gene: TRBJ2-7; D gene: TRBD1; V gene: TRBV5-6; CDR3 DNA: TGTGCCAGCTCCGGGACAGGGCGTACCTACGAGCAGTACTTC; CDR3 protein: CASSGTGRTYEQYF
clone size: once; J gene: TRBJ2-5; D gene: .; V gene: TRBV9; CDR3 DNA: TGTGCCAGCAGCTGGGGACAAGAACAAGAGACCCAGTACTTC; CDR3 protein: CASSWGQEQETQYF
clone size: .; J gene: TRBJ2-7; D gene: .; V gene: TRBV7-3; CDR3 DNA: TGTGCCAGCAGCGAGATAGACGGGGTTCTGGTCGAGCAGTACTTC; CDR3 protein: CASSEIDGVLVEQYF
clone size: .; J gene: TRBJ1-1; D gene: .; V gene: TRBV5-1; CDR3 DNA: TGCGCCAGCAGCTTGGAGCTGAACACTGAAGCTTTCTTT; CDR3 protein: CASSLELNTEAFF
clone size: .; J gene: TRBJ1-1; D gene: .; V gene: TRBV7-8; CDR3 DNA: TGTGCCAGCAGCGAATGGACAGCTAACACTGAAGCTTTCTTT; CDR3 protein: CASSEWTANTEAFF
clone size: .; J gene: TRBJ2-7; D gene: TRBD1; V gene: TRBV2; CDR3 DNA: TGTGCCAGCAGCACCGGGACAGGCTCTTACGAGCAGTACTTC; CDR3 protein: CASSTGTGSYEQYF
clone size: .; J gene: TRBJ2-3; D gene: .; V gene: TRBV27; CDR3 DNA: TGTGCCAGCAGTTTACGGTTGGGACACCCGTCCACAGATACGCAGTATTTT; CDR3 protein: CASSLRLGHPSTDTQYF
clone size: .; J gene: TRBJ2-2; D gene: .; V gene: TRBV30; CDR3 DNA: TGTGCCTGGCAAGGAGCCGGGGAGCTGTTTTTT; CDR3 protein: CAWQGAGELFF
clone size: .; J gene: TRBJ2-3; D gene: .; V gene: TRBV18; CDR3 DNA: TGTGCCAGCTCCTCGGGGTGGCTTTCCACAGATACGCAGTATTTT; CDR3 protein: CASSSGWLSTDTQYF
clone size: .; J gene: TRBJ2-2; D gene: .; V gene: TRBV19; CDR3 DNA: TGTGCCAGTTGGGGTACAGGGACCGGGGAGCTGTTTTTT; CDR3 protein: CASWGTGTGELFF
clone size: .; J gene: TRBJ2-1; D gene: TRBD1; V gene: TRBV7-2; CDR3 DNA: TGTGCCAGCAGCTTAGAAGCAGGGACAGTCGGGTACAATGAGCAGTTCTTC; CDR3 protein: CASSLEAGTVGYNEQFF
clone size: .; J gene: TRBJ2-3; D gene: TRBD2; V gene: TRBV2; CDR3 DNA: TGTGCCAGCAGCCGATGGACTAGCGGGGGGGGGAGCACAGATACGCAGTATTTT; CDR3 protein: CASSRWTSGGGSTDTQYF
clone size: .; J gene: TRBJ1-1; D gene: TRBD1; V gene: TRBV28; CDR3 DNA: TGTGCCAGCCGGACAGGGCCGAGGAGTGAAGCTTTCTTT; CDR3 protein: CASRTGPRSEAFF
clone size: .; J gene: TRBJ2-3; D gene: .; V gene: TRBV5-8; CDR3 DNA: TGTGCCAGCAGCTTGTTTTTAGGGGTTACAGATACGCAGTATTTT; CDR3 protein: CASSLFLGVTDTQYF
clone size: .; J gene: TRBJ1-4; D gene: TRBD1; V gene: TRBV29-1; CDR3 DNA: TGCAGCGGAGGACAGGGAGATGGTGAAAAACTGTTTTTT; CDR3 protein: CSGGQGDGEKLFF
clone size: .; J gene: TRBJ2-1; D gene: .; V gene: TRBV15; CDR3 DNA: TGTGCCACCAGCAGAGATCGATCAGGGGTCGATGAGCAGTTCTTC; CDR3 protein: CATSRDRSGVDEQFF
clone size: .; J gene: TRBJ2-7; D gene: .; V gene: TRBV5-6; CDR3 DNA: TGTGCCAGCGATCCAGGGATCCTGGGCGAGCAGTACTTC; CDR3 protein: CASDPGILGEQYF
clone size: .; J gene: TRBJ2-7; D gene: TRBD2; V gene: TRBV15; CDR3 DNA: TGTGCCACCAGCAAGCGGGGGTCGGTCTACGAGCAGTACTTC; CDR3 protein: CATSKRGSVYEQYF
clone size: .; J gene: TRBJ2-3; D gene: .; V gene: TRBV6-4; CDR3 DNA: TGTGCCAGCAGTGACGGGACTGGAAAAGATACGCAGTATTTT; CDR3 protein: CASSDGTGKDTQYF
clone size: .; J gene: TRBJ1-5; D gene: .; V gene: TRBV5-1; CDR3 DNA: TGCGCCAGCAGCCCCGGGGACAATAGCAATCAGCCCCAGCATTTT; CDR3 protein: CASSPGDNSNQPQHF
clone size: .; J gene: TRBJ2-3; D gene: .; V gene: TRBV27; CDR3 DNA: TGTGCCAGCAGGTCGGGAGACTCTAGCACAGATACGCAGTATTTT; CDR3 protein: CASRSGDSSTDTQYF
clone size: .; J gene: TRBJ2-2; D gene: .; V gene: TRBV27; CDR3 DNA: TGTGCCAGCAGACCCTCGGGGACCGGGGAGCTGTTTTTT; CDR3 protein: CASRPSGTGELFF
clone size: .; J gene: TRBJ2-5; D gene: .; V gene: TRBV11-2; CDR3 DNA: TGTGCCAGCAGCTTTTTGATAGAACAAGAGACCCAGTACTTC; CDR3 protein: CASSFLIEQETQYF
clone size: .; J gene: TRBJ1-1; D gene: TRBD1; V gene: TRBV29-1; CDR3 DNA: TGCAGCGCCTTGGGACAGCGGCTGAACACTGAAGCTTTCTTT; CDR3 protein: CSALGQRLNTEAFF
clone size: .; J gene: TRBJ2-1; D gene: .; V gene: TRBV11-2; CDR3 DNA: TGTGCCAGCAGCTCGGACAGAGCTATCAACAATGAGCAGTTCTTC; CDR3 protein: CASSSDRAINNEQFF
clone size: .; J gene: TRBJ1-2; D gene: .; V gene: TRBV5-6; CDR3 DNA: TGTGCCAGCAGCTTGGAAACGAGCCCGGGGGATAACTATGGCTACACCTTC; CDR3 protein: CASSLETSPGDNYGYTF
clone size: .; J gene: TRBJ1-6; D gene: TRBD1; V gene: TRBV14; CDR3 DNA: TGTGCCAGCAGCCAAGATAGGCCAGGGGGAAATTCACCCCTCCACTTT; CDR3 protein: CASSQDRPGGNSPLHF
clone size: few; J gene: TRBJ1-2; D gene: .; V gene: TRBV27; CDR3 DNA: TGTGCCAGCGGTCCAGTCTATGGCTACACCTTC; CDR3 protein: CASGPVYGYTF
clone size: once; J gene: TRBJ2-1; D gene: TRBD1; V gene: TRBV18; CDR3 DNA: TGTGCCAGCTCACTTTTTGGGACAGGGACAAACAATGAGCAGTTCTTC; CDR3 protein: CASSLFGTGTNNEQFF
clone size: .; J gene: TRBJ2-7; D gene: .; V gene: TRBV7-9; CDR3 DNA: TGTGCCAGCAGCTTTGGGGGACACTACGAGCAGTACTTC; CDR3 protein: CASSFGGHYEQYF
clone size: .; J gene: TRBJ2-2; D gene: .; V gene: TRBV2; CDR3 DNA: TGTGCCAGCAGCGTAGCGGTCACCGGGGAGCTGTTTTTT; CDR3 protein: CASSVAVTGELFF
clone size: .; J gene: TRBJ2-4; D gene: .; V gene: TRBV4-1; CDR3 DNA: TGCGCCAGCAGCCATCCGGGACTGGGGGGTGAAAACATTCAGTACTTC; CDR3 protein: CASSHPGLGGENIQYF
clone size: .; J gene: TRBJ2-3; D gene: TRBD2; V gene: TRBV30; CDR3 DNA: TGTGCCTGGAGTGTAAGCGGGGGGGCATCAGATACGCAGTATTTT; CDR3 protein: CAWSVSGGASDTQYF
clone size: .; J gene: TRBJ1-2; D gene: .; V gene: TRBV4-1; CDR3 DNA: TGCGCCAGCAGCCAACGACAGTCTAACTATGGCTACACCTTC; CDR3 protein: CASSQRQSNYGYTF
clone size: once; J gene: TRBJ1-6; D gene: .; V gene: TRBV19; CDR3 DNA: TGTGCCAGTAGTAGCGAGGTCCTAGATTCACCCCTCCACTTT; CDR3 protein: CASSSEVLDSPLHF
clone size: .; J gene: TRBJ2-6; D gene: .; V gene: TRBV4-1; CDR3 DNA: TGCGCCAGCAGCCGCGGGGACTCTGGGGCCAACGTCCTGACTTTC; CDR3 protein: CASSRGDSGANVLTF
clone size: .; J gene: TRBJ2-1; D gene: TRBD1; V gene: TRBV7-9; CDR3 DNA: TGTGCCAGCAGCTTAACGAACTCCGACAGGGGGCGCTTAGATGAGCAGTTCTTC; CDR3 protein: CASSLTNSDRGRLDEQFF
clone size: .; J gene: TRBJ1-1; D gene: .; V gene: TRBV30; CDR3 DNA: TGTGCCTGGAGTGATTCCGGGACTCAAGCTTTCTTT; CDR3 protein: CAWSDSGTQAFF
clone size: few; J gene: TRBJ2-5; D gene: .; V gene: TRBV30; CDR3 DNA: TGTGCCTGGAAACAGCAAGAGACCCAGTACTTC; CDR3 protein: CAWKQQETQYF
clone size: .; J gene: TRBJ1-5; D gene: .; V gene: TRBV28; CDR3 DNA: TGTGCCAGCAGTCGGTCGCGCAAGTCCAATCAGCCCCAGCATTTT; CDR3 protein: CASSRSRKSNQPQHF
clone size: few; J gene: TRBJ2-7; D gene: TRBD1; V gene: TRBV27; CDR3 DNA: TGTGCCAGCAGGACAGGGGGGATCGAGCAGTACTTC; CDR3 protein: CASRTGGIEQYF
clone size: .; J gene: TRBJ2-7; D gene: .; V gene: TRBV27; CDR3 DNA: TGTGCCAGCACGCCAATCTATACAGGGATATCCAACGAGCAGTACTTC; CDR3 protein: CASTPIYTGISNEQYF
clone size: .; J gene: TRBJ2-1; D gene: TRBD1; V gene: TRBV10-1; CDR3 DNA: TGCGCCAGCAGTGAGTCGGGACAGGGTCGGGGTGAGCAGTTCTTC; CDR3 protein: CASSESGQGRGEQFF
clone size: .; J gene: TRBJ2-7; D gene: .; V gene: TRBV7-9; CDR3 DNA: TGTGCCAGCAGCTTAGCGGCGACACCCAACGAGCAGTACTTC; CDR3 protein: CASSLAATPNEQYF
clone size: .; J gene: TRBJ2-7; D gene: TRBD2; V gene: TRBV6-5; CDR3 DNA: TGTGCCAGCACCCCTCGAGCTAGCGGGGGGGTGGATCAGTACTTC; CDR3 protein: CASTPRASGGVDQYF
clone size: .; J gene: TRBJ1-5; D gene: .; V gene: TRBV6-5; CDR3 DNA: TGTGCCAGCCGGCGGGGGGGGTCTGGCAATCAGCCCCAGCATTTT; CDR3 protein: CASRRGGSGNQPQHF
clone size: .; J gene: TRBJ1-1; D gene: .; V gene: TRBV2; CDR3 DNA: TGTGCCAGCTCGATCGAGTTTGGAGTAGCTGAAGCTTTCTTT; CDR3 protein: CASSIEFGVAEAFF
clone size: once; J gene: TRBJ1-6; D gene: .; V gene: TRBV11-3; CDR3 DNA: TGTGCCAGCAGCCTCACAACCAATTCACCCCTCCACTTT; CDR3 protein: CASSLTTNSPLHF
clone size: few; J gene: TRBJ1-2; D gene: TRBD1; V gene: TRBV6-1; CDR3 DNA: TGTGCCAGCAGTGGAGGACAGGGTATCAACTATGGCTACACCTTC; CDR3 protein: CASSGGQGINYGYTF
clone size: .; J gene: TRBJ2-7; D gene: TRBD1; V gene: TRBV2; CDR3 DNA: TGTGCCAGCAGTGCGGGACAGGGGGCTTACGAGCAGTACTTC; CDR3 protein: CASSAGQGAYEQYF